These 18 T cell receptor beta chains share one sample of origin, sequenced in a study of shared clonotypes between healthy human individuals. Method: immunoSEQ multiplex PCR; TCRdb's copy keeps in-frame clones and lacks some. The table lists some 980,000 clones, more than 75% of them singletons. Sequencing input: memory CD4+ T cells sorted from blood. Described subset: CD45RA-negative fraction. The receptors stem from a man aged 18-30 years in good health.

The V gene is TRBV7-9, the J gene TRBJ1-1, with 8 bases matching TRBD1. The CDR3 has 19 amino acids. CDR1 is SEHNR, CDR2 FQNEAQ, per germline (reference sequence). The J segment lost 3 bases and the V segment lost 0 bases, leaving 15 bases of the junction unmatched. The CDR3: CASSLAIHQWDRMDTEAFF. The CDR3 nucleotides are TGTGCCAGCAGCTTAGCTATCCACCAATGGGACAGGATGGACACTGAAGCTTTCTTT.

The chain combines TRBV10-3 with TRBJ1-2; 7 bases are a match to TRBD1. V trimming: 8 bases; J trimming: 0 bases; junction bases outside the gene matches: 9. This CDR3 is 15 amino acids long. Germline V gene data show CDR1 as ENHRY and CDR2 as SYGVKD. The CDR3 bases are TGTGCCATCGGGGAACAGGGGTTTGCTAACTATGGCTACACCTTC. It specifies CAIGEQGFANYGYTF.

This chain joins TRBV28 and TRBJ2-2; D remains unclear. Trimming took 5 bases from V and 5 from J, leaving 6 bases between them. Germline loops: CDR1 MDHEN, CDR2 SYDVKM. There are 12 residues in the CDR3. The DNA of the CDR3 is TGTGCCAGCAGTCTCCGGACCGGGGAGCTGTTTTTT. This sequence encodes CASSLRTGELFF.

This clone was seen a single time. This chain links TRBV15 with TRBJ2-5, with TRBD1 matching over 7 bases. CDR3 length: 14 residues. The ends lost 3 bases at V and 2 bases at J; junction bases unmatched: 3. Germline CDR1 LNHNV, CDR2 YYDKDF (reference sequence). CDR3 in amino acids: CATSRGTVQETQYF. The CDR3 nucleotides are TGTGCCACCAGCAGGGGGACAGTACAAGAGACCCAGTACTTC. Full variable domain (remainder filled in from reference TRBV15 and TRBJ2-5): DAMVIQNPRYQVTQFGKPVTLSCSQTLNHNVMYWYQQKSSQAPKLLFHYYDKDFNNEADTPDNFQSRRPNTSFCFLDIRSPGLGDTAMYLCATSRGTVQETQYFGPGTRLLVL.

As for this clone: Distinct nucleotide sequences in the sample also encode this CDR3. This rearrangement joins TRBV18 to TRBJ2-7, with 8 bases lining up with TRBD1. V was clipped by 3 bases and J by 2 bases; unmatched bases: 3. The CDR3 is 14 residues long. Germline CDR1 reads KGHSH; CDR2 reads LQKENI. The CDR3 coding sequence is TGTGCCAGCTCACCCCGGACAGGGACCTACGAGCAGTACTTC. Residues: CASSPRTGTYEQYF.

CDR3 nucleotides: TGCGCCAGCAGCTTGGGAATTCGGAAGGGAGAAGGCATGGATGGAAACACCATATATTTT. The encoded protein is CASSLGIRKGEGMDGNTIYF. The genes are TRBV5-1 and TRBJ1-3; D remains unclear. The CDR3 spans 20 residues. Looked up from germline, CDR1 is SGHRS and CDR2 is YFSETQ. Trimming pared 0 bases from V and 3 bases from J, leaving 25 bases between.

The chain is built from TRBV19 and TRBJ1-5, with 10 bases fitting TRBD1. Germline V gene lookup returns CDR1 LNHDA and CDR2 SQIVND (reference sequence). The CDR3 runs 17 residues. The J segment lost 4 bases and the V segment lost 7 bases, leaving 13 bases of the junction unmatched. Written as DNA, the CDR3 is TGTGCCAGTATGGTGACTTGGGACAGGGGCGGGAATCAGCCCCAGCATTTT. It translates to CASMVTWDRGGNQPQHF.

This chain links TRBV2 with TRBJ2-3; possible D gene TRBD2, 5 bases. CDR3 size: 14 residues. V was trimmed by 7 bases and J by 5 bases, leaving 16 bases between them. Germline V gene data show CDR1 as SNHLY and CDR2 as FYNNEI. CDR3 nucleotides: TGTGCCAGCATTCTCCTCGGGGTGGGAGATACGCAGTATTTT. Its translation is CASILLGVGDTQYF.

The chain recombines TRBV5-6 with TRBJ2-5, with TRBD2 identical over 11 bases. The V and J ends lost 2 bases and 6 bases, in that order; junction bases with no gene match: 12. Germline V gene data show CDR1 as SGHDT and CDR2 as YYEEEE. The CDR3 is 17 residues long. The CDR3 DNA reads as TGTGCCAGCAGCTTCTTTACTGGGACTAGCGGTGGAAAGACCCAGTACTTC. Its protein is CASSFFTGTSGGKTQYF.

CDR3 DNA sequence: TGTGCCAGCAACGGACTAGCGGGAGGGAGTGGGTACAATGAGCAGTTCTTC. It encodes CASNGLAGGSGYNEQFF. V is TRBV13 and J is TRBJ2-1; 15 bases agree with TRBD2. CDR3 size: 17 residues. Per the germline V gene, CDR1 is PRHDT and CDR2 is FYEKMQ (reference sequence). After removal of 7 bases from V and 4 bases from J, the junction contained 8 bases not matched to a gene.

The chain uses TRBV5-6 and TRBJ2-7, with D perhaps matching TRBD1 (5 bases). Trimming took 5 bases from V and 9 from J, leaving 18 bases between them. Germline V CDR1 and CDR2: SGHDT, YYEEEE. This CDR3 is built from 13 residues. CDR3 amino acids: CASSWFHGAVQYF. CDR3 DNA sequence: TGTGCCAGCAGTTGGTTTCATGGGGCTGTGCAGTACTTC. The variable domain in full, with the rest retrieved from reference TRBV5-6 and TRBJ2-7, is DAGVTQSPTHLIKTRGQQVTLRCSPKSGHDTVSWYQQALGQGPQFIFQYYEEEERQRGNFPDRFSGHQFPNYSSELNVNALLLGDSALYLCASSWFHGAVQYFGPGTRLTVT.

V usage is TRBV4-3 and J usage is TRBJ2-3; D not certain. The CDR3 sequence is 15 residues long. Deletions cut 0 bases from V and 4 bases from J, with 11 bases between. The germline V gene has CDR1 LGHNA and CDR2 YSLEER. CDR3 DNA sequence: TGCGCCAGCAGCCAAGAGGCAGTCTCCCCAGATACGCAGTATTTT. It yields the protein CASSQEAVSPDTQYF.

The gene calls are TRBV7-2 and TRBJ2-1; 10 nucleotides agree with TRBD2. Germline V gene data show CDR1 as SGHTA and CDR2 as FQGNSA. Germline trimming cut 5 bases from V and 8 bases from J; bases unmatched to any gene: 12. The CDR3 is 16 residues long. In nucleotides, the CDR3 is TGTGCCAGCAGCCTAGGGGCTAGCGGGGGTTTGGATGAGCAGTTCTTC. Encoded protein: CASSLGASGGLDEQFF.

V gene TRBV6-1 combines with J gene TRBJ2-7; no clear D. V gave up 0 bases and J gave up 2 bases, with 5 bases separating them. The CDR3 length is 13 residues. Germline CDR1 reads MNHNS; CDR2 reads SASEGT. CDR3: CASSEAPAYEQYF. Here the CDR3 DNA reads TGTGCCAGCAGTGAAGCGCCCGCCTACGAGCAGTACTTC.

Only one count was recorded for this clone. This sequence joins TRBV12-2 and TRBJ2-3. TRBV12-2 is reported as a pseudogene. The CDR3 spans 16 residues. CDR3 loop: CASRFSSFGSTDTQYF. CDR3 coding DNA: TGTGCAAGTCGCTTCTCCTCCTTTGGGAGCACAGATACGCAGTATTTT.

This rearrangement joins TRBV15 to TRBJ1-6, with 9 bases lining up with TRBD1. Trimming took 0 bases from V and 10 from J; bases not matched to a gene: 16. CDR1 is LNHNV, CDR2 YYDKDF, per germline (reference sequence). The CDR3 covers 19 residues. As DNA, the CDR3 is TGTGCCACCAGCAGAGATCTGGGGGGACAGGGAACGTTAAGATCACCCCTCCACTTT. As protein: CATSRDLGGQGTLRSPLHF.

The chain uses TRBV7-8 and TRBJ1-1; D possibly corresponds to TRBD1 (6 bases). Trimming stripped 3 bases from V and 5 bases from J, with 19 bases between. The CDR3 is 16 residues long. CDR1 is SGHVS, CDR2 FQNEAQ, per germline. CDR3 bases: TGTGCCAGCAGCTTTACGGGGGGCAGGGCAGGGACTGAAGCTTTCTTT. Amino acids: CASSFTGGRAGTEAFF.

This sequence joins TRBV5-1 and TRBJ2-2, with 11 bases fitting TRBD2. Germline V gene data show CDR1 as SGHRS and CDR2 as YFSETQ. V lost 0 bases and J lost 2; bases outside the gene matches: 6. The CDR3 is made up of 18 amino acids. The CDR3 reads CASSLELAGAANTGELFF. Written as DNA, the CDR3 is TGCGCCAGCAGCTTGGAACTAGCGGGAGCGGCAAACACCGGGGAGCTGTTTTTT.